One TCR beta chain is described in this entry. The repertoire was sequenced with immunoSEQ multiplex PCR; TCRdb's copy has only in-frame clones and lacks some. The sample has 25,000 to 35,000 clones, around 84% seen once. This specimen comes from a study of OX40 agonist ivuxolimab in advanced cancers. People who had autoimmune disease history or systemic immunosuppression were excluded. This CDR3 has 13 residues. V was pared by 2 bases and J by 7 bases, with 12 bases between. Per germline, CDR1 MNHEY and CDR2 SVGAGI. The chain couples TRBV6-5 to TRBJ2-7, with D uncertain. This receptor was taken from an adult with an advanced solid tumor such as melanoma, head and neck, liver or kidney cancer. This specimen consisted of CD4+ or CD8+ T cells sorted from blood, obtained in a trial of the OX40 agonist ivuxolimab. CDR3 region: CASSYGRMREQYF. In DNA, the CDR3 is TGTGCCAGCAGTTACGGCAGGATGAGAGAGCAGTACTTC.